What follows are 2 T cell receptor beta chains derived from one specimen sequenced in a study of hypomethylating agent response in myelodysplastic syndrome. Data came from immunoSEQ multiplex PCR; TCRdb stores just in-frame clones and leaves some out. The data hold several thousand clones, with 80% to 90% observed a single time. Specimen: bone marrow, collected before or after starting hypomethylating agent treatment for myelodysplastic syndrome (not recorded which). The origin of the receptors is a human donor with myelodysplastic syndrome.

This chain links TRBV7-9 with TRBJ2-7, with a possible D match to TRBD1 (5 bases). CDR3 length: 14 residues. CDR1 SEHNR and CDR2 FQNEAQ come from the germline V gene (reference sequence). Trimming left V 0 bases short and J 5 bases short, with 11 bases between. Here the CDR3 reads CASSLAGAGDEQYF. CDR3 DNA sequence: TGTGCCAGCAGCTTAGCAGGGGCTGGGGACGAGCAGTACTTC.

The chain is built from TRBV5-1 and TRBJ2-7; 7 bases agree with TRBD1. J gave up 0 bases and V 0 bases, and 3 bases lay outside the gene matches. Germline assignment: CDR1 SGHRS and CDR2 YFSETQ. This CDR3 is built from 15 residues. In nucleotides, the CDR3 is TGCGCCAGCAGCTTGGGGCCAGGGGGCTCCTACGAGCAGTACTTC. This encodes CASSLGPGGSYEQYF.